This T cell receptor beta chain was profiled in a study of blood T cell repertoires in COVID-19. At the level of the study: Researchers got acute and convalescent COVID-19 samples from the United States, Italy and Spain. PBMCs, B-cell-depleted T cells, or T cells provided the cDNA or gDNA that made up the material.

Only one count was recorded for this clone. The V gene lost 0 bases and the J gene lost 3 bases, with 8 bases spanning the gap. The germline V gene has CDR1 PRHDT and CDR2 FYEKMQ (reference sequence). The CDR3 totals 14 residues. The authors' processing: How many nucleated cells were present was estimated from reference gene primer amplification. Repertoires were generated with immunoSEQ multiplex PCR, while TCRdb's copy carries only in-frame clones and drops some. Clone size and the V and J calls come from that table; the DNA yielded D and trimming. Here the sample spans 60,000 or so clones, around 79% being singletons.

The specimen was peripheral blood. This receptor was identified in a man aged 55-75 years with acute or convalescent COVID-19. This sequence joins TRBV13 and TRBJ1-2; D uncertain. The CDR3 loop is CASSLGSLYYGYTF. The CDR3 region has the DNA TGTGCCAGCAGCTTAGGCTCTCTTTACTATGGCTACACCTTC.